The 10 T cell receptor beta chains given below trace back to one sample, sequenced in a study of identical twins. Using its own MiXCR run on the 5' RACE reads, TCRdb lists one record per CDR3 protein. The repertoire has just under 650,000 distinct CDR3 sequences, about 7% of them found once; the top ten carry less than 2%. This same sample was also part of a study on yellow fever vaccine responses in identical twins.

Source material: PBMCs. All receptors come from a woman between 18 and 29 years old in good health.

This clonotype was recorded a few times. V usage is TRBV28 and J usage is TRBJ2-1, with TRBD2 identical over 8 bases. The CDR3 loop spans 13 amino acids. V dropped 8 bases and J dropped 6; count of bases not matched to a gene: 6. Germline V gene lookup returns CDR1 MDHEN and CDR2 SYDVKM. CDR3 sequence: CASRKTSVNEQFF. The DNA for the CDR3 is TGTGCCAGCCGCAAGACTAGCGTCAATGAGCAGTTCTTC.

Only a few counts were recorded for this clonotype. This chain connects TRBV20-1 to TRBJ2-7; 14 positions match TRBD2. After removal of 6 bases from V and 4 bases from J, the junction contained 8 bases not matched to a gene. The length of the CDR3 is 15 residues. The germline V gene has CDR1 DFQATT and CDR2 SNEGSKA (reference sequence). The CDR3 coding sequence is TGCAGTGCGGCGGGACTAGCGGGAGCATCGTACGAGCAGTACTTC. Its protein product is CSAAGLAGASYEQYF.

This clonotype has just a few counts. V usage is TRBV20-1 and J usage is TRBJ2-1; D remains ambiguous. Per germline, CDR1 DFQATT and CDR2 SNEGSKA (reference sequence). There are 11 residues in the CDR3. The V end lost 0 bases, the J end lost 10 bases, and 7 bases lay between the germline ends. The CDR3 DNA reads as TGCAGTGCTAGAGATCCGCCCGAGCAGTTCTTC. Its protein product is CSARDPPEQFF.

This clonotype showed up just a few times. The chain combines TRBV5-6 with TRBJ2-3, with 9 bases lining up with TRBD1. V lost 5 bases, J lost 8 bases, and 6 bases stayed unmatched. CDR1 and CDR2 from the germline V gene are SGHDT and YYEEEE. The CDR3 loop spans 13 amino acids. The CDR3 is CASRWDRDGTQYF. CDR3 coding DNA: TGTGCCAGCAGGTGGGACAGGGACGGTACGCAGTATTTT.

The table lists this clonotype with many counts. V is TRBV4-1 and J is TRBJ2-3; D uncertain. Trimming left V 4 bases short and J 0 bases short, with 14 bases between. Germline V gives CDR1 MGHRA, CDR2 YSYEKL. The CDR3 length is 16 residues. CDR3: CASSLNALTSTDTQYF. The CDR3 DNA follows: TGCGCCAGCAGCCTGAACGCCTTAACTAGCACAGATACGCAGTATTTT.

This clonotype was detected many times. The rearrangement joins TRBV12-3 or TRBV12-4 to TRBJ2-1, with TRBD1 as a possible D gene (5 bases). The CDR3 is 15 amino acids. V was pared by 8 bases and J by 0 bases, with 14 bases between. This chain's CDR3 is CASGSQGGSYNEQFF. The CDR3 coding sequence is TGTGCCAGCGGCTCCCAGGGTGGCTCCTACAATGAGCAGTTCTTC.

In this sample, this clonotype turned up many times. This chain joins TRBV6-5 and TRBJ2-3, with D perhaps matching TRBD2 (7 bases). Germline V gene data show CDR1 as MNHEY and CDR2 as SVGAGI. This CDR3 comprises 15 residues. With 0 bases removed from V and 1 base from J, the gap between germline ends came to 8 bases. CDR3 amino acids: CASSYSGGGTDTQYF. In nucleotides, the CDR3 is TGTGCCAGCAGTTACTCAGGGGGGGGCACAGATACGCAGTATTTT.

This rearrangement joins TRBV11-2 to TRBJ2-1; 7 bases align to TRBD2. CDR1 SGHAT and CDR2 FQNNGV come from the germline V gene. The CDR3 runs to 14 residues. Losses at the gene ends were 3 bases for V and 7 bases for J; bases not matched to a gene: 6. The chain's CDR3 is CASSLSGIGNEQFF. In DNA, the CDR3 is TGTGCCAGCAGCTTGAGCGGGATCGGGAATGAGCAGTTCTTC.

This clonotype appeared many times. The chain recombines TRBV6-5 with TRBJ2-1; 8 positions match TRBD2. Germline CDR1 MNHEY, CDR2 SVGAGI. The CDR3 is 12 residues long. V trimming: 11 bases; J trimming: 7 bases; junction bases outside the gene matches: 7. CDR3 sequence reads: CASQRETNEQFF. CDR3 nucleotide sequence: TGTGCCTCCCAGCGGGAGACAAATGAGCAGTTCTTC.

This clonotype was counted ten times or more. CDR3 coding DNA: TGTGCCAGCAGAGGTGGACAGGGTGGCGAGCAGTACGTC. Its translation is CASRGGQGGEQYV. The rearrangement uses TRBV12-3 or TRBV12-4 and TRBJ2-7, with 8 nucleotides matching TRBD1. V lost 6 bases, J lost 6 bases, and 7 bases stayed unmatched. This CDR3 has 13 amino acids.